This T cell receptor (beta chain) derives from a study of blood T cells in healthy people across ages. Study observations and caveats: Estimates of total diversity, which came from one million sequenced T cells, were considered to be underestimates. Shifts in expanded clonotypes may have been confounded by donor CMV status, which was unknown. A greater number of naive CD4+ cells and higher diversity distinguished long-lived donors from aged donors. As age increased, TCR beta diversity per million T cells fell in a roughly linear fashion.

This clonotype was seen more than once but under ten times. Its antigen is unknown. The CDR3 is 12 amino acids. CDR1 and CDR2 (germline): SGHDT, YYEEEE. V gave up 4 bases and J gave up 8 bases; unmatched junction bases: 5. A second PCR, run for about 7 to 11 cycles, used a sample-barcoded 5' primer plus a J-beta primer mix. MiXCR was run by TCRdb on the 5' RACE reads, yielding one entry per CDR3 protein. Here the sample spans over 950,000 distinct CDR3 sequences, less than 45% being singletons. V usage is TRBV5-6 and J usage is TRBJ1-2, with 7 bases that match TRBD1. The sequence derives from a man aged 18 to 30 in good health. Material: blood. In nucleotides, the CDR3 is TGTGCCAGCAGCATCGGGACAGTCGGCTACACCTTC. Translating gives CASSIGTVGYTF.